The entry that follows covers one TCR beta chain sequence. This sample is drawn from a study of blood T cell repertoires in COVID-19. Study background: The samples span acute and convalescent COVID-19 from the United States, Italy and Spain.

The authors' processing: Estimated nucleated cell counts came from reference gene primer amplification. The repertoire was sequenced with immunoSEQ multiplex PCR; TCRdb's copy has only in-frame clones and lacks some. The V and J calls and clone size are taken from that table; D and trimming were inferred from the DNA. The table shows about 140,000 clones, with 81% occurring only once. The source of this sequence is a woman aged 55-75 years with active or convalescent COVID-19. Source material: peripheral blood.

The CDR3 nucleotides read TGTGCCAGCAGTTCCCCGGGACAGCTTAACTATGGCTACACCTTC. Encoded protein: CASSSPGQLNYGYTF. This chain connects TRBV6-2 or TRBV6-3 to TRBJ1-2; TRBD1 agrees at 7 bases. The CDR3 is made up of 15 amino acids. The V and J ends lost 4 bases and 1 base, in that order; junction bases with no gene match: 6. Germline V gives CDR1 MNHEY, CDR2 SVGEGT.